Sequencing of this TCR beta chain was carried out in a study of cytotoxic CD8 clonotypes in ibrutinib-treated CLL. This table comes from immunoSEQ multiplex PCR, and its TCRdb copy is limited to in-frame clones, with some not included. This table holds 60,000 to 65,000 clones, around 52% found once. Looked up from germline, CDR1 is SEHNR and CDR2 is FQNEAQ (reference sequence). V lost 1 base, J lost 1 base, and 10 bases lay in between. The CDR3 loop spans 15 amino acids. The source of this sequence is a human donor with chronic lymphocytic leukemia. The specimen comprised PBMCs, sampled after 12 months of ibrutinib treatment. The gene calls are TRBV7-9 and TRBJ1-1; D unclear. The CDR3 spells CASSLGVQPNTEAFF. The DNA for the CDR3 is TGTGCCAGCAGCTTAGGGGTCCAGCCGAACACTGAAGCTTTCTTT. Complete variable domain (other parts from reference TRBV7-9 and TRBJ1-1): DTGVSQNPRHKITKRGQNVTFRCDPISEHNRLYWYRQTLGQGPEFLTYFQNEAQLEKSRLLSDRFSAERPKGSFSTLEIQRTEQGDSAMYLCASSLGVQPNTEAFFGQGTRLTVV.